This T cell receptor beta chain was recorded in a study of cytomegalovirus exposure and HLA in healthy donors. This CDR3 has 16 amino acids. Germline V CDR1 and CDR2: MNHEY, SVGAGI. Losses at the gene ends were 0 bases for V and 2 bases for J; bases not matched to a gene: 5. The PCR contained 60 Vbeta and 13 Jbeta primers. Measured with immunoSEQ multiplex PCR; TCRdb has only the in-frame clones, and not every one. The data contain 55,000 or so clones, around 66% of them seen just once; the ten biggest clones take up roughly 2.9%. What was sequenced was PBMCs. The source of this sequence is a man in his late teens or twenties in good health and CMV-seronegative. V gene TRBV6-5 combines with J gene TRBJ2-3; the match to TRBD1 covers 7 bases. The CDR3 coding sequence is TGTGCCAGCAGTTACTCAACGGGACAGATCACAGATACGCAGTATTTT. It yields the protein CASSYSTGQITDTQYF.